This TCR beta chain was identified during a study of cytomegalovirus exposure and HLA in healthy donors. In the PCR, 60 Vbeta and 13 Jbeta primers were used. Clones were read by immunoSEQ multiplex PCR, and TCRdb kept only the in-frame ones, dropping some. Its listing shows some 110,000 clones. Trimming took 6 bases from V and 2 from J, leaving 13 bases between them. The CDR3 has 13 residues. Germline V CDR1 and CDR2: SQVTM, ANQGSEA. Everyone who donated was a healthy bone marrow donor. The clonotype comes from a man aged 25 to 40 in good health and CMV-seronegative. The sample taken for sequencing was PBMCs. The rearrangement links TRBV29-1 to TRBJ1-2; tentatively, D is TRBD1 (6 bases). The CDR3 sequence is CSVSGGINYGYTF. The CDR3, as DNA: TGCAGCGTGTCTGGGGGCATCAACTATGGCTACACCTTC. Complete variable domain (other parts from reference TRBV29-1 and TRBJ1-2): SAVISQKPSRDICQRGTSLTIQCQVDSQVTMMFWYRQQPGQSLTLIATANQGSEATYESGFVIDKFPISRPNLTFSTLTVSNMSPEDSSIYLCSVSGGINYGYTFGSGTRLTVV.